Listed below are T cell receptor beta chains from one sample, sequenced in a study of T cell responses to AZD1222 COVID-19 vaccine. Clones were sequenced by immunoSEQ multiplex PCR, and TCRdb holds only the in-frame ones, with some missing. The sample includes about 120,000 clones, about 90% seen only once; the top ten take over 9.5%. The specimen comprised peripheral blood, sampled on day 0 of AZD1222 vaccination. The source of these receptors is an adult in good health. Both conserved end residues are part of each CDR3. D genes are given only for firm matches. Clone size is not always given. Where it is, it says once, few, many or a class for expanded clones.

D gene	V gene	J gene	clone size	CDR3 protein	CDR3 DNA
.	TRBV2	TRBJ1-2	.	CATKMDAGTYSGYTF	TGTGCCACCAAGATGGACGCAGGGACTTATAGCGGCTACACCTTC
.	TRBV2	TRBJ1-1	once	CASSVGNTEAFF	TGTGCCAGCAGTGTGGGCAACACTGAAGCTTTCTTT
.	TRBV9	TRBJ2-7	.	CASSPGGYEQYF	TGTGCCAGCAGCCCCGGGGGATACGAGCAGTACTTC
TRBD1	TRBV9	TRBJ2-3	.	CASSVSTGTNTDTQYF	TGTGCCAGCAGCGTTTCGACAGGGACCAACACAGATACGCAGTATTTT
.	TRBV5-6	TRBJ2-2	.	CASSSQGSGELFF	TGTGCCAGCAGCTCCCAGGGGTCCGGGGAGCTGTTTTTT
.	TRBV5-4	TRBJ2-6	.	CASSSVRGSGANVLTF	TGTGCCAGCAGCTCGGTTCGGGGCTCTGGGGCCAACGTCCTGACTTTC
TRBD1	TRBV7-2	TRBJ1-2	.	CASSLTGDLVYYGYTF	TGTGCCAGCAGCTTGACAGGGGACCTTGTCTACTATGGCTACACCTTC
.	TRBV5-6	TRBJ2-1	.	CASSLDGLARSYNEQFF	TGTGCCAGCAGCTTGGACGGTCTAGCGCGCTCCTACAATGAGCAGTTCTTC
.	TRBV5-1	TRBJ2-3	once	CASTYTLPDTDTQYF	TGCGCCAGCACCTATACTCTCCCGGACACAGATACGCAGTATTTT
.	TRBV9	TRBJ2-1	.	CASSTRGAYNEQFF	TGTGCCAGCAGCACACGAGGGGCCTACAATGAGCAGTTCTTC
.	TRBV6-6	TRBJ1-1	once	CAALSGVTEAFF	TGTGCCGCCCTAAGTGGGGTGACTGAAGCTTTCTTT
TRBD2	TRBV18	TRBJ2-1	.	CASSPRRGGGDEQFF	TGTGCCAGCTCACCAAGGCGGGGGGGCGGAGATGAGCAGTTCTTC
TRBD2	TRBV7-6	TRBJ2-5	.	CASSLTGTRKETQYF	TGTGCCAGCAGCTTAACCGGGACTAGGAAAGAGACCCAGTACTTC
TRBD1	TRBV11-2	TRBJ1-4	.	CASSLLGQGREKLFF	TGTGCCAGCAGCCTGCTGGGACAGGGACGGGAAAAACTGTTTTTT
.	TRBV30	TRBJ1-1	.	CAAMGHHTEAFF	TGTGCCGCAATGGGGCACCACACTGAAGCTTTCTTT
TRBD2	TRBV5-6	TRBJ2-7	once	CASSSYRTSVSYEQYF	TGTGCCAGCAGCTCCTATCGGACTAGCGTGTCCTACGAGCAGTACTTC
.	TRBV5-1	TRBJ1-1	few	CASSLEMSTEAFF	TGCGCCAGCAGCTTGGAGATGTCCACTGAAGCTTTCTTT
.	TRBV18	TRBJ2-2	.	CASSPKPGATGELFF	TGTGCCAGCTCACCAAAGCCGGGGGCCACCGGGGAGCTGTTTTTT
TRBD1	TRBV2	TRBJ1-5	.	CASSGEGQIRRGNQPQHF	TGTGCCAGCAGTGGAGAGGGACAGATCCGCAGGGGCAATCAGCCCCAGCATTTT
.	TRBV27	TRBJ2-7	.	CASSFQGPWGEQYF	TGTGCCAGCAGTTTCCAGGGCCCATGGGGCGAGCAGTACTTC
TRBD2	TRBV27	TRBJ2-3	few	CASSLFSSGSGDTQYF	TGTGCCAGCAGTTTATTCTCTAGCGGGAGTGGCGATACGCAGTATTTT
.	TRBV5-4	TRBJ2-2	.	CASSLFGEPNTGELFF	TGTGCCAGCAGCTTGTTCGGTGAACCGAACACCGGGGAGCTGTTTTTT
.	TRBV30	TRBJ2-2	.	CAWSVPYSRGYVTGELFF	TGTGCCTGGAGTGTACCCTACAGCAGGGGATATGTGACCGGGGAGCTGTTTTTT
.	TRBV5-1	TRBJ1-2	.	CASRFLGDGYTF	TGCGCCAGCAGGTTTCTTGGGGATGGCTACACCTTC
.	TRBV5-1	TRBJ2-1	.	CASSLLPSDEQFF	TGCGCCAGCAGCTTGCTTCCCTCTGATGAGCAGTTCTTC
.	TRBV21-1	TRBJ2-3	.	CASSPSGLVKDTQYF	TGTGCCAGCAGCCCCAGCGGGCTAGTCAAAGATACGCAGTATTTT
.	TRBV19	TRBJ1-5	.	CASSIASLWPQHF	TGTGCCAGTAGTATAGCGAGCCTATGGCCCCAGCATTTT
.	TRBV5-6	TRBJ2-7	.	CASSLGRQGPYEQYF	TGTGCCAGCAGCTTGGGTCGGCAGGGACCCTACGAGCAGTACTTC
TRBD1	TRBV5-4	TRBJ1-2	.	CASSLQGLDGYTF	TGTGCCAGCAGCTTACAGGGGCTCGATGGCTACACCTTC
.	TRBV9	TRBJ1-1	.	CASSRGTNTEAFF	TGTGCCAGCAGCCGGGGTACTAACACTGAAGCTTTCTTT
.	TRBV4-3	TRBJ1-4	.	CASSQELEEKLFF	TGCGCCAGCAGCCAAGAGTTGGAGGAAAAACTGTTTTTT
TRBD2	TRBV9	TRBJ2-7	once	CASSPLGRGAAYEQYF	TGTGCCAGCAGCCCCCTCGGGCGGGGGGCTGCGTACGAGCAGTACTTC
TRBD2	TRBV6-6	TRBJ2-2	.	CASINREGYSGELFF	TGTGCCAGCATAAACCGGGAGGGTTACTCCGGGGAGCTGTTTTTT
.	TRBV6-5	TRBJ1-2	.	CASSYGSGVVNYGYTF	TGTGCCAGCAGTTACGGGTCAGGGGTAGTTAACTATGGCTACACCTTC
.	TRBV12-3/TRBV12-4	TRBJ1-1	.	CASRLRGPEAFF	TGTGCCAGCAGACTCAGGGGCCCTGAAGCTTTCTTT
TRBD1	TRBV13	TRBJ1-1	.	CASSLEGQGGSATEAFF	TGTGCCAGCAGCTTAGAGGGACAGGGAGGGAGCGCCACTGAAGCTTTCTTT
TRBD2	TRBV11-2	TRBJ2-7	.	CASSLEVGLSTSVSSYEQYF	TGTGCCAGCAGCTTAGAGGTGGGACTGTCGACTAGCGTCAGCTCCTACGAGCAGTACTTC
TRBD1	TRBV5-1	TRBJ2-1	.	CASSLVGQGLYNEQFF	TGCGCCAGCAGCTTGGTTGGACAGGGGCTCTACAATGAGCAGTTCTTC
.	TRBV5-4	TRBJ1-4	.	CASSLAGVTGGEKLFF	TGTGCCAGCAGCTTGGCTGGGGTTACAGGTGGCGAAAAACTGTTTTTT
TRBD1	TRBV5-6	TRBJ2-3	.	CASSLMGTGSSDTQYF	TGTGCCAGCAGCTTGATGGGGACAGGGTCTTCAGATACGCAGTATTTT
.	TRBV7-9	TRBJ1-1	.	CASSLEGIGTEAFF	TGTGCCAGCAGCTTAGAAGGGATCGGCACTGAAGCTTTCTTT
.	TRBV6-1	TRBJ1-5	once	CASSEAGGWNQPQHF	TGTGCCAGCAGTGAAGCTGGCGGGTGGAATCAGCCCCAGCATTTT